This T cell receptor beta chain was identified during a study of T cell repertoires in ileal Crohn's disease. About the study: Every patient was operated on for stricturing (roughly 61%) or penetrating (approximately 39%) complications.

The CDR3 runs 15 residues. The V end lost 4 bases, the J end lost 4 bases, and 15 bases lay between the germline ends. Per germline, CDR1 SGDLS and CDR2 YYNGEE. Specified time point: inflamed ileum from the surgical specimen. Libraries were prepared by immunoSEQ multiplex PCR; TCRdb keeps only in-frame clonotypes and omits some of them. The data contain 8,000 to 9,500 clones, 65% to 90% of them singletons. General study findings and limits: Clonal expansions were more frequent in active smokers than non-smokers at surgery.

Of note for this clone: Its specificity is not known.

The sequencing input was ileal tissue. The sequence came from an adult with Crohn's disease. The chain is built from TRBV9 and TRBJ1-3, with D unclear. The CDR3 loop reads CASSSRGAEGNTIYF. For the CDR3, the DNA is TGTGCCAGCAGCTCTCGGGGAGCCGAGGGAAACACCATATATTTT.